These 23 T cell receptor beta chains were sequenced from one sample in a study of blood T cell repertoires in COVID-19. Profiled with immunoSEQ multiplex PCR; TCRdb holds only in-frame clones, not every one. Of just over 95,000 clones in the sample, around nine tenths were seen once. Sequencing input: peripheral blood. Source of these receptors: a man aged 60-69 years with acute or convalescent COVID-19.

CDR3 nucleotides: TGTGCCAGCAGTTTGCCAGGGGTCACTGAAGCTTTCTTT. This encodes CASSLPGVTEAFF. The rearrangement joins TRBV28 to TRBJ1-1; a weak D match, TRBD1 (6 bases). V lost 3 bases and J lost 4, with 9 bases in between. CDR1 and CDR2 from the germline V gene are MDHEN and SYDVKM. The CDR3 runs to 13 residues.

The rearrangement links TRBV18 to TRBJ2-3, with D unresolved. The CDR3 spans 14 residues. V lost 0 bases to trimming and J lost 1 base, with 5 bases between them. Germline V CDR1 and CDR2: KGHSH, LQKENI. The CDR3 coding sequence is TGTGCCAGCTCACCACCGGCCCGCACAGATACGCAGTATTTT. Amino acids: CASSPPARTDTQYF.

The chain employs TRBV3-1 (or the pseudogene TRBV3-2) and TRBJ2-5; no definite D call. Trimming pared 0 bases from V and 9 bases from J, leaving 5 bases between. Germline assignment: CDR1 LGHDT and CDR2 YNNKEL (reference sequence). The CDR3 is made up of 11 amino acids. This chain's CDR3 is CASSQEGPQYF. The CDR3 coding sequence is TGTGCCAGCAGCCAAGAGGGCCCCCAGTACTTC.

The CDR3 sequence: CASQRTDSGNTIYF. The CDR3, as DNA: TGTGCCAGCCAAAGGACTGATTCTGGAAACACCATATATTTT. This chain links TRBV7-2 with TRBJ1-3, with D unresolved. CDR1 is SGHTA, CDR2 FQGNSA, per germline. The CDR3 has 14 residues. V was pared by 8 bases and J by 1 base, with 12 bases between. Looking up the rest from reference TRBV7-2 and TRBJ1-3 gives the full variable domain: GAGVSQSPSNKVTEKGKDVELRCDPISGHTALYWYRQSLGQGLEFLIYFQGNSAPDKSGLPSDRFSAERTGGSVSTLTIQRTQQEDSAVYLCASQRTDSGNTIYFGEGSWLTVV.

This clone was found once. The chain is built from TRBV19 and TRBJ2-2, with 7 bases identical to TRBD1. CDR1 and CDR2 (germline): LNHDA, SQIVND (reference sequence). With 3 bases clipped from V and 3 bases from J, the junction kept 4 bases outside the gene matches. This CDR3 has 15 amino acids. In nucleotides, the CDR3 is TGTGCCAGTAGTATGGGCGACAGGGACACCGGGGAGCTGTTTTTT. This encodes CASSMGDRDTGELFF.

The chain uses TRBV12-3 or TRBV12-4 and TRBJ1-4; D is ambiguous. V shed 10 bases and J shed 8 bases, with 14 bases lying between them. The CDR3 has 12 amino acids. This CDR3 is CATKGGEEKLFF. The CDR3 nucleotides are TGTGCCACCAAGGGAGGAGAAGAAAAACTGTTTTTT.

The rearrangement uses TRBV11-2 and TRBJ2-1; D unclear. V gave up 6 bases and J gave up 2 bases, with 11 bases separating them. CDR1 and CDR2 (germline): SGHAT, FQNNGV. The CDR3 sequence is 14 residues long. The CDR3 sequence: CASSSEVAYNEQFF. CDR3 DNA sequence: TGTGCCAGCAGTTCCGAGGTGGCCTACAATGAGCAGTTCTTC.

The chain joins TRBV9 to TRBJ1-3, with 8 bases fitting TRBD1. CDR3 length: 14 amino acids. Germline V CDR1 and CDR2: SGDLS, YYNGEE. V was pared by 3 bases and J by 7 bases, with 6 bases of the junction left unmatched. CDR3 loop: CASSAGRQGNTIYF. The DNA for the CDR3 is TGTGCCAGCAGCGCAGGAAGACAGGGGAACACCATATATTTT.

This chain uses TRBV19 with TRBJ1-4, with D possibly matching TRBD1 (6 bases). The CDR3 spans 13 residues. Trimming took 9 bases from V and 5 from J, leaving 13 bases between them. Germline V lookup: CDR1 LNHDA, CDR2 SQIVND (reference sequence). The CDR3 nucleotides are TGTGCCAGCCAGGACAGCTTGAATGAAAAACTGTTTTTT. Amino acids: CASQDSLNEKLFF.

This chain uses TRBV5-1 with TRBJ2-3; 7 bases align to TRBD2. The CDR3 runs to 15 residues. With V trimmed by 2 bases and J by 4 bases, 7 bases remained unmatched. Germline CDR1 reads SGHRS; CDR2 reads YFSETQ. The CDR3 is CASSFIAGVADTQYF. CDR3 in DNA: TGCGCCAGCAGCTTTATCGCGGGGGTGGCAGATACGCAGTATTTT.

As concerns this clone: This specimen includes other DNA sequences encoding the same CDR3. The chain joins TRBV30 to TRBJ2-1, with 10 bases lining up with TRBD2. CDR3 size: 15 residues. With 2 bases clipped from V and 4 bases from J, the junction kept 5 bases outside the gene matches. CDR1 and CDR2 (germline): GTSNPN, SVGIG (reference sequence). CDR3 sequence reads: CAWSFLAGDYNEQFF. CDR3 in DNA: TGTGCCTGGAGTTTCCTAGCGGGAGATTACAATGAGCAGTTCTTC.

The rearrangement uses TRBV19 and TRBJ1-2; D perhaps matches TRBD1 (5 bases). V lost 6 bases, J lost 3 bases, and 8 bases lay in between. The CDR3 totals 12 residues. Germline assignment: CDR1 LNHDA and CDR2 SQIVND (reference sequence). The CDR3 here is CASRRGDYGYTF. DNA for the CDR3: TGTGCCAGTAGGCGGGGGGACTATGGCTACACCTTC.

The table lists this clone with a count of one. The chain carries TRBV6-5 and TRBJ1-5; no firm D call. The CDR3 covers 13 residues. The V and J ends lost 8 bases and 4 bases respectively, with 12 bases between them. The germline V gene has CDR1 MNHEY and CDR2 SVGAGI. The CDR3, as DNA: TGTGCCAGCCGGTTAGACTTAAATCAGCCCCAGCATTTT. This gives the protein CASRLDLNQPQHF.

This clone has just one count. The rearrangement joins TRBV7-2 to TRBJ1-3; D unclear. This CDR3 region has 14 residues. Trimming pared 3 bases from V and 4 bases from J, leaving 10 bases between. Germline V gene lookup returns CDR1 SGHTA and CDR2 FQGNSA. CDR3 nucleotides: TGTGCCAGCAGCTTTAGAGGAAGGGGAAACACCATATATTTT. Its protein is CASSFRGRGNTIYF. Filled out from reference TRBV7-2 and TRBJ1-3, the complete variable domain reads GAGVSQSPSNKVTEKGKDVELRCDPISGHTALYWYRQSLGQGLEFLIYFQGNSAPDKSGLPSDRFSAERTGGSVSTLTIQRTQQEDSAVYLCASSFRGRGNTIYFGEGSWLTVV.

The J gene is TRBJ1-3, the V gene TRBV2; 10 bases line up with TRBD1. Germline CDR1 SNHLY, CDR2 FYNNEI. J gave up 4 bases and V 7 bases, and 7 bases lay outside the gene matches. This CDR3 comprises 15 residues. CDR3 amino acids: CASMRDRGAGNTIYF. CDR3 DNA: TGTGCCAGCATGAGGGACAGGGGCGCAGGAAACACCATATATTTT.

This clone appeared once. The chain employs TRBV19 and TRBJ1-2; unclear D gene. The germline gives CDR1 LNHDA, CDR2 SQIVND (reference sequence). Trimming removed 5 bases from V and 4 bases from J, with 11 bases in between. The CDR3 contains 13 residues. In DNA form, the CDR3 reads TGTGCCAGTAGTTCCGACGGAGGCTATGGCTACACCTTC. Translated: CASSSDGGYGYTF.

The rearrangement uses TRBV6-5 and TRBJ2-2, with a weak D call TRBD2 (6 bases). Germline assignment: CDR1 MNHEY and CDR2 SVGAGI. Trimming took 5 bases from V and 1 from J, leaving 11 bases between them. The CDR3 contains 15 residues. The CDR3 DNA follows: TGTGCCAGCAGTCCACCCGGGGGGAACACCGGGGAGCTGTTTTTT. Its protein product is CASSPPGGNTGELFF.

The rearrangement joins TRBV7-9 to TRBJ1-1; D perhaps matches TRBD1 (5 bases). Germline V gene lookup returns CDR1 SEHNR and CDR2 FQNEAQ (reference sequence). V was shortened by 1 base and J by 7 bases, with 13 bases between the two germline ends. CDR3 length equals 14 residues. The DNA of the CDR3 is TGTGCCAGCAGCTTAGGGCGGGGCTTTGATGAAGCTTTCTTT. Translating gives CASSLGRGFDEAFF.

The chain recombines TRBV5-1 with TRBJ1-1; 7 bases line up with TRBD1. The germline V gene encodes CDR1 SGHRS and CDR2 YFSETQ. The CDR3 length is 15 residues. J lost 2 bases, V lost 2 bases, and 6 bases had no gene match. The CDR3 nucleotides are TGCGCCAGCAGCTTCCGGGACAGAAGTAACACTGAAGCTTTCTTT. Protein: CASSFRDRSNTEAFF.

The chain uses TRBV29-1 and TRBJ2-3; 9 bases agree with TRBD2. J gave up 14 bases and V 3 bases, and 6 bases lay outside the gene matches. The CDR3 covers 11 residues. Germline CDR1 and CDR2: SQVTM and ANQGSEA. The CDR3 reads CSVEVSGGLYF. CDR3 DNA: TGCAGCGTTGAGGTTAGCGGGGGTCTGTATTTT.

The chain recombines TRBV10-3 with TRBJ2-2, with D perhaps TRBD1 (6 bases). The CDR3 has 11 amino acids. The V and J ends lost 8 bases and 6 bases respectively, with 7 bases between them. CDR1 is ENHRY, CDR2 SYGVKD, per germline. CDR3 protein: CAIQGPGELFF. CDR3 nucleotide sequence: TGTGCCATCCAGGGGCCCGGGGAGCTGTTTTTT.

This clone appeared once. The CDR3 here is CASSIVTRGKGEQFF. CDR3 nucleotide sequence: TGTGCCAGTAGTATAGTTACCAGGGGCAAAGGGGAGCAGTTCTTC. V and J are TRBV19 and TRBJ2-1, with a possible D match to TRBD1 (6 bases). Trimming took 1 base from V and 10 from J, leaving 17 bases between them. The CDR3 contains 15 residues. Per the germline V gene, CDR1 is LNHDA and CDR2 is SQIVND (reference sequence).

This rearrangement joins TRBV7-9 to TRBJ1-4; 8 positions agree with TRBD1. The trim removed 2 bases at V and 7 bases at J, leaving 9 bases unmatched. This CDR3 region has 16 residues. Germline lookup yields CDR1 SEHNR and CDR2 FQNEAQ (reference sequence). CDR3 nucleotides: TGTGCCAGCAGCTTACGCCCTACAGGGGGACTTGAAAAACTGTTTTTT. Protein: CASSLRPTGGLEKLFF.